The text below deals with one T cell receptor (beta chain). Seattle researchers signed up patients amid active infection and tracked them longitudinally. In the original workflow: Cell counts per sample came from amplifying reference gene primers. Profiling relied on immunoSEQ multiplex PCR, and the TCRdb table lists in-frame clones only, not all of them. V and J calls and clone size are as listed in that table; D and trimming were resolved from the DNA. The sample contains 200,000 to 250,000 clones, about 83% of which appear only once. Trimming shortened V by 5 bases and J by 1 base, and 9 bases separated the two germline ends. This CDR3 is built from 15 residues. CDR1 and CDR2 (germline): KGHSH, LQKENI. The data are from a study of blood T cell repertoires in COVID-19. As for the study in general: Sample material is recorded as cDNA or gDNA derived from T cells, B-cell-depleted T cells, or PBMCs.

This sequence originates from a woman aged 25 to 39 with COVID-19, enrolled during active disease. The sequenced material came from peripheral blood. The J gene is TRBJ2-6, the V gene TRBV18, with D perhaps matching TRBD1 (5 bases). CDR3 region: CASSDSRSGANVLTF. DNA for the CDR3: TGTGCCAGCTCAGACAGTCGATCTGGGGCCAACGTCCTGACTTTC.